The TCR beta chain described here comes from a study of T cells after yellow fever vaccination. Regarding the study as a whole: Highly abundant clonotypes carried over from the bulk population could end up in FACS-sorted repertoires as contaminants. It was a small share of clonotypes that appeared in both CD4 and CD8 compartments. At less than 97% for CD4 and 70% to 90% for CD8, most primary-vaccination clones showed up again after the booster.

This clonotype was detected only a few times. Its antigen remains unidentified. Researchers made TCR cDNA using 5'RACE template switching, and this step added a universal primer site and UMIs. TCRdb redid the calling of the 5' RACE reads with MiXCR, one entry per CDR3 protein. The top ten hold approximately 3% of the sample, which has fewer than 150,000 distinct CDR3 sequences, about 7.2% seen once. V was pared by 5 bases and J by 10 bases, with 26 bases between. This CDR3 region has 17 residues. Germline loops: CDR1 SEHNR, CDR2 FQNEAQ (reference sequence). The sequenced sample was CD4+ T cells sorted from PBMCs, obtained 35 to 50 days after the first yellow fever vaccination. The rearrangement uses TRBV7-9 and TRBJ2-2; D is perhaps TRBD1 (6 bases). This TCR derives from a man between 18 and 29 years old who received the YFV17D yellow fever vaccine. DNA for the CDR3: TGTGCCAGCAGCCCTGGTAGGGGGTCCCGTGTAATCCAGGAGCTGTTTTTT. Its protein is CASSPGRGSRVIQELFF.